This record covers a single TCR beta chain. Its specificity is unknown. The junction departs from germline at one end; a sequencing error may be responsible. The CDR3 is 15 residues long. Germline V gene lookup returns CDR1 SGHTA and CDR2 FQGNSA. Included in the TCR beta cDNA libraries were unique molecular identifiers. TCRdb called the PCR reads again in MiXCR, with one record for every CDR3 protein. The table lists approximately 250,000 distinct CDR3 sequences, 30% to 45% of them singletons, with less than 6% in the top ten. The sample belongs to a study of post-analysis software for immune sequencing data. Points from the study as a whole: Patients showed TRBV5-6, TRBV5-1 and TRBV20-1 among five TRBV segments more frequent than in controls. Normalized Chao1 diversity in multiple sclerosis patients fell significantly below that of controls.

Sequencing was performed on blood. The TCR comes from a girl aged 5 to 17 with multiple sclerosis. V is TRBV7-2 and J is TRBJ2-1, with unresolved D. Here the CDR3 reads CVSYITQPSGNEQFF. In DNA, the CDR3 is TGTGTCAGCTACATTACTCAGCCGTCCGGCAATGAGCAGTTCTTC.